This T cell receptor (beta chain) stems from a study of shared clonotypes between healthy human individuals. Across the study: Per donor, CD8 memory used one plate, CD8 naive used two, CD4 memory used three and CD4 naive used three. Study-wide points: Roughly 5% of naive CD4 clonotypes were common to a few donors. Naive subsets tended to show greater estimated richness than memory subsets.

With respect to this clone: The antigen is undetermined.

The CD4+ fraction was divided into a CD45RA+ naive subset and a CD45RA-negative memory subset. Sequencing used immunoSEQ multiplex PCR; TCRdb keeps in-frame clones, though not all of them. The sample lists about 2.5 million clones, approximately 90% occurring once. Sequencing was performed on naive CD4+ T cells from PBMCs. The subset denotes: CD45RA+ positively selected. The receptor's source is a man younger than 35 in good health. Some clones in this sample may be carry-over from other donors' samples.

CDR3 amino acids: CASSPGLVGTDTQYF. CDR3 DNA: TGTGCCAGCAGCCCGGGACTAGTTGGCACAGATACGCAGTATTTT. The chain has TRBV5-6 and TRBJ2-3; 8 bases align to TRBD2. This CDR3 spans 15 amino acids. V lost 4 bases, J lost 1 base, and 5 bases stayed unmatched. Germline assignment: CDR1 SGHDT and CDR2 YYEEEE.